Each of the 27 T cell receptor beta chains below was sequenced from the same sample in a study of T cells in tumors after PD-1 blockade. The assay was immunoSEQ multiplex PCR, and TCRdb's table has in-frame clones only and misses some. Of around 60,000 clones listed, roughly 77% are singletons. The starting material was PBMCs, obtained before anti-PD-1 treatment. The receptors come from a human donor with basal cell carcinoma.

This chain connects TRBV27 to TRBJ2-7; D ambiguous. In germline, CDR1 is MNHEY, CDR2 SMNVEV (reference sequence). The CDR3 runs 15 residues. Trimming removed 3 bases at V and 0 bases at J, with 12 bases between. CDR3 sequence reads: CASSLFGYSSYEQYF. The CDR3, as DNA: TGTGCCAGCAGTTTGTTCGGTTATTCCTCCTACGAGCAGTACTTC.

V usage is TRBV9 and J usage is TRBJ1-6; no clear D gene. This CDR3 is built from 12 residues. Trimming removed 4 bases at V and 6 bases at J, with 5 bases between. CDR1 and CDR2 (germline): SGDLS, YYNGEE. CDR3 sequence: CASSRINSPLHF. CDR3 bases: TGTGCCAGCAGCCGCATTAATTCACCCCTCCACTTT.

The chain uses TRBV5-1 and TRBJ2-3; 14 nucleotides agree with TRBD2. CDR1 SGHRS and CDR2 YFSETQ come from the germline V gene. The J segment lost 0 bases and the V segment lost 3 bases, leaving 6 bases of the junction unmatched. This CDR3 comprises 18 residues. The CDR3 sequence: CASSSGLAGGPSTDTQYF. DNA for the CDR3: TGCGCCAGCAGCTCCGGACTAGCGGGGGGCCCTAGCACAGATACGCAGTATTTT.

The rearrangement links TRBV5-4 to TRBJ2-5; 8 nucleotides agree with TRBD2. V lost 5 bases, J lost 2 bases, and 8 bases stayed unmatched. The CDR3 totals 15 residues. Per the germline V gene, CDR1 is SGHNT and CDR2 is YYREEE (reference sequence). In DNA form, the CDR3 reads TGTGCCAGCAGGGACCAGCGGGGGACACAAGAGACCCAGTACTTC. Translation gives CASRDQRGTQETQYF.

In this sample, this clone turned up a few times. Written as DNA, the CDR3 is TGCGCCAGCAGCCATGGGACAATGCCTGAAGCTTTCTTT. Encoded protein: CASSHGTMPEAFF. V is TRBV4-1 and J is TRBJ1-1; D might be TRBD1 (6 bases). CDR1 is MGHRA and CDR2 is YSYEKL in the germline V gene. The CDR3 is 13 amino acids. V gave up 3 bases and J gave up 6 bases, with 11 bases separating them.

J is TRBJ2-6 and V is TRBV15, with TRBD1 identical over 9 bases. Germline assignment: CDR1 LNHNV and CDR2 YYDKDF (reference sequence). The CDR3 covers 19 residues. Trimming took 0 bases from V and 1 from J; bases not matched to a gene: 7. The CDR3 coding sequence is TGTGCCACCAGCAGAGATGGGACAGGGTACCAATCTGGGGCCAACGTCCTGACTTTC. Residues: CATSRDGTGYQSGANVLTF.

The chain recombines TRBV29-1 with TRBJ1-2, with 7 nucleotides matching TRBD1. The junction had 11 bases not matched to a gene; V was cut back by 6 bases and J by 7 bases. Looked up from germline, CDR1 is SQVTM and CDR2 is ANQGSEA. The CDR3 spans 13 residues. The CDR3 coding sequence is TGCAGCGTCGTTACGGGGACAGCCCTTGGCTACACCTTC. Translated: CSVVTGTALGYTF.

V and J are TRBV2 and TRBJ2-6; 9 nucleotides align to TRBD1. This CDR3 comprises 15 residues. The ends lost 8 bases at V and 1 base at J; junction bases unmatched: 3. Per germline, CDR1 SNHLY and CDR2 FYNNEI. The CDR3 reads CASRTGVSGANVLTF. CDR3 bases: TGTGCCAGCCGGACAGGGGTGTCTGGGGCCAACGTCCTGACTTTC. The full variable domain, rest sourced from reference TRBV2 and TRBJ2-6, is EPEVTQTPSHQVTQMGQEVILRCVPISNHLYFYWYRQILGQKVEFLVSFYNNEISEKSEIFDDQFSVERPDGSNFTLKIRSTKLEDSAMYFCASRTGVSGANVLTFGAGSRLTVL.

Worth noting for this clone: Other DNA variants within this sample encode the same CDR3. The V and J genes are TRBV30 and TRBJ2-1; 7 bases map to TRBD2. The CDR3 runs to 15 residues. V was pared by 3 bases and J by 8 bases, with 13 bases of the junction left unmatched. Per germline, CDR1 GTSNPN and CDR2 SVGIG (reference sequence). The CDR3 DNA follows: TGTGCCTGGAGCGGCGGACTAGTGGGGGAGGATGAGCAGTTCTTC. This sequence encodes CAWSGGLVGEDEQFF.

This chain links TRBV7-8 with TRBJ2-1; 8 bases are shared with TRBD2. Germline-derived CDR1 and CDR2 are SGHVS and FQNEAQ. Trimming cost V 5 bases and J 5 bases; bases outside gene matches: 11. This CDR3 spans 16 amino acids. The CDR3 sequence: CASSMGRVAGNNEQFF. CDR3 DNA sequence: TGTGCCAGCAGCATGGGAAGGGTAGCGGGGAACAATGAGCAGTTCTTC.

This clone was recorded a few times. The rearrangement uses TRBV18 and TRBJ2-7; D ambiguous. The germline V and J ends were trimmed by 8 bases and 0 bases, with 8 bases remaining between them. CDR3 size: 12 residues. CDR1 and CDR2 from the germline V gene are KGHSH and LQKENI. The CDR3 sequence: CASGVHSYEQYF. The CDR3 coding sequence is TGTGCCAGCGGGGTCCACTCCTACGAGCAGTACTTC.

This clone showed up just once. The rearrangement links TRBV5-1 to TRBJ1-2; unclear D gene. V gave up 5 bases and J gave up 1 base, with 15 bases separating them. CDR1 is SGHRS and CDR2 is YFSETQ in the germline V gene. The CDR3 totals 15 residues. In DNA form, the CDR3 reads TGCGCCAGCAGAGGTCAAGGAGCGGGTAACTATGGCTACACCTTC. This sequence encodes CASRGQGAGNYGYTF.

Details on this clone: A junction end diverges from the germline sequence, so it may reflect a read error. The chain uses TRBV5-5 and TRBJ2-1; possible D gene TRBD2, 5 bases. The CDR3 extends over 16 amino acids. CDR1 and CDR2 (germline): SGHKS, YYEKEE (reference sequence). The CDR3 sequence: CANSLLVGSSYNEQFF. CDR3 DNA sequence: TGTGCCAACAGCCTACTCGTAGGGAGCTCCTACAATGAGCAGTTCTTC.

This chain connects TRBV7-2 to TRBJ1-2; possible D gene TRBD1, 5 bases. V was shortened by 1 base and J by 4 bases, with 13 bases between the two germline ends. The germline V gene encodes CDR1 SGHTA and CDR2 FQGNSA. The CDR3 has 15 amino acids. CDR3 nucleotide sequence: TGTGCCAGCAGCTTAGGTCGCCCGGGGCTCTATGGCTACACCTTC. It translates to CASSLGRPGLYGYTF.

This sequence joins TRBV21-1 and TRBJ2-7; the tabulated D call, TRBD2, remains unverified against the DNA. TRBV21-1 is tagged as a pseudogene. The CDR3 has 16 residues. The CDR3 sequence: CASSKALGGSSYEQYF. The CDR3 bases are TGTGCCAGCAGCAAAGCCCTTGGGGGGTCCTCCTACGAGCAGTACTTC.

The gene calls are TRBV19 and TRBJ2-2; 8 bases map to TRBD1. The J segment lost 2 bases and the V segment lost 1 base, leaving 3 bases of the junction unmatched. Per the germline V gene, CDR1 is LNHDA and CDR2 is SQIVND (reference sequence). The length of the CDR3 is 16 residues. The CDR3 nucleotides read TGTGCCAGTAGTATAGGGACAGGGTCAAACACCGGGGAGCTGTTTTTT. It specifies CASSIGTGSNTGELFF.

The chain couples TRBV5-6 to TRBJ2-7; D is unresolved. V dropped 0 bases and J dropped 3 bases, with 4 bases sitting between them. The germline V gene has CDR1 SGHDT and CDR2 YYEEEE. CDR3 length equals 12 residues. The CDR3 DNA is TGTGCCAGCAGCTTGGACTTCTACGAGCAGTACTTC. It encodes CASSLDFYEQYF.

There are a few counts of this clone. The chain carries TRBV7-2 and TRBJ1-1; D possibly corresponds to TRBD1 (5 bases). Trimming stripped 0 bases from V and 3 bases from J, with 11 bases between. The CDR3 consists of 15 residues. Per the germline V gene, CDR1 is SGHTA and CDR2 is FQGNSA. In nucleotides, the CDR3 is TGTGCCAGCAGCTTAGCGGGGCAGAGGGACACTGAAGCTTTCTTT. Translating it yields CASSLAGQRDTEAFF. Full variable domain (missing parts from reference TRBV7-2 and TRBJ1-1): GAGVSQSPSNKVTEKGKDVELRCDPISGHTALYWYRQSLGQGLEFLIYFQGNSAPDKSGLPSDRFSAERTGGSVSTLTIQRTQQEDSAVYLCASSLAGQRDTEAFFGQGTRLTVV.

The CDR3 reads CASSQETSEAFF. DNA for the CDR3: TGTGCCAGCAGCCAGGAGACGAGTGAAGCTTTCTTT. The chain is built from TRBV3-1 (or the pseudogene TRBV3-2) and TRBJ1-1; D is undetermined. Germline values: CDR1 LGHDT, CDR2 YNNKEL (reference sequence). This CDR3 is 12 amino acids long. With 3 bases removed from V and 7 bases from J, the gap between germline ends came to 9 bases.

Judged by abundance, this clone is medium-sized. This chain connects TRBV5-1 to TRBJ1-1, with D maybe TRBD1 (6 bases). Germline V lookup: CDR1 SGHRS, CDR2 YFSETQ. Trimming removed 0 bases from V and 3 bases from J, with 18 bases in between. The CDR3 runs 17 residues. The CDR3 here is CASSLGDTEGRDTEAFF. DNA of the CDR3: TGCGCCAGCAGCTTGGGGGACACAGAGGGTAGGGACACTGAAGCTTTCTTT.

The gene calls are TRBV30 and TRBJ1-5, with a tentative D call TRBD1 (5 bases). Trimming cost V 2 bases and J 1 base, with 15 bases left between them. The CDR3 is 16 amino acids. Germline V gene sequence: CDR1 GTSNPN, CDR2 SVGIG (reference sequence). This CDR3 reads CAWSSLGGVSNQPQHF. CDR3 nucleotide sequence: TGTGCCTGGAGTAGTTTGGGGGGTGTGAGCAATCAGCCCCAGCATTTT.

The gene calls are TRBV5-1 and TRBJ2-2; 12 positions match TRBD2. The CDR3 covers 15 residues. Germline V CDR1 and CDR2: SGHRS, YFSETQ. Trimming took 7 bases from V and 8 from J; bases not matched to a gene: 9. CDR3 region: CASRPTSGGSGELFF. CDR3 nucleotides: TGCGCCAGCCGACCCACTAGCGGGGGGTCGGGGGAGCTGTTTTTT.

The V gene is TRBV3-1 (or the pseudogene TRBV3-2), the J gene TRBJ2-5; 9 bases match TRBD2. The J segment lost 4 bases and the V segment lost 2 bases, leaving 11 bases of the junction unmatched. CDR1 and CDR2 from the germline V gene are LGHDT and YNNKEL (reference sequence). The CDR3 length is 17 residues. Written as DNA, the CDR3 is TGTGCCAGCAGCCAAACCGGGGGCGGGGGGGCTCGAGAGACCCAGTACTTC. Translating gives CASSQTGGGGARETQYF.

The chain is built from TRBV15 and TRBJ2-1, with unresolved D. CDR3 length equals 16 residues. The germline gives CDR1 LNHNV, CDR2 YYDKDF (reference sequence). V lost 4 bases, J lost 5 bases, and 18 bases lay in between. CDR3 protein: CATSISSSDSDNEQFF. CDR3 nucleotide sequence: TGTGCCACCAGCATAAGTTCATCGGATTCCGACAATGAGCAGTTCTTC.

This rearrangement joins TRBV11-3 to TRBJ1-6; D call uncertain. The CDR3 is 18 amino acids. Trimming cost V 0 bases and J 0 bases, with 12 bases left between them. Germline CDR1 SGHNT, CDR2 YENEEA. The CDR3 sequence: CASSLDPRGSSYNSPLHF. In nucleotides, the CDR3 is TGTGCCAGCAGCTTAGATCCGAGAGGTAGCTCCTATAATTCACCCCTCCACTTT.

This chain connects TRBV2 to TRBJ1-1; 10 bases match TRBD1. Germline V CDR1 and CDR2: SNHLY, FYNNEI. The length of the CDR3 is 15 residues. Unmatched junction bases numbered 5, after V lost 6 bases and J lost 1 base. Written as DNA, the CDR3 is TGTGCCAGCAGGGAGACAGGGGGCGGGAACACTGAAGCTTTCTTT. Translation: CASRETGGGNTEAFF.

This sequence joins TRBV18 and TRBJ2-7; 8 bases match TRBD1. The germline V gene encodes CDR1 KGHSH and CDR2 LQKENI. Unmatched junction bases numbered 10, after V lost 6 bases and J lost 3 bases. CDR3 size: 15 residues. CDR3 region: CASSDRDESSYEQYF. Written as DNA, the CDR3 is TGTGCCAGCTCGGACAGGGATGAGTCGAGCTACGAGCAGTACTTC.